These 17 T cell receptor beta chains were all obtained from the same sample, sequenced in a study of T cell responses to AZD1222 COVID-19 vaccine. Profiling relied on immunoSEQ multiplex PCR, and the TCRdb table lists in-frame clones only, not all of them. The table shows tens of thousands of clones, with roughly nine tenths occurring only once. This specimen consisted of peripheral blood, obtained 28 days after the second AZD1222 dose. Receptors originate from an adult who received the AZD1222 COVID-19 vaccine.

Note on this clone: A junction end diverges from the germline sequence, so it may reflect a read error. The genes are TRBV19 and TRBJ2-3; TRBD2 agrees at 11 bases. Looked up from germline, CDR1 is LNHDA and CDR2 is SQIVND (reference sequence). This CDR3 is built from 13 residues. CDR3 sequence (DNA): TGTGCCTGTAGACTAGCGGGACAAAATACGCAGTATTTT. Its translation: CACRLAGQNTQYF. The complete variable domain, with remaining parts taken from reference TRBV19 and TRBJ2-3, reads DGGITQSPKYLFRKEGQNVTLSCEQNLNHDAMYWYRQDPGQGLRLIYYSQIVNDFQKGDIAEGYSVSREKKESFPLTVTSAQKNPTAFYLCACRLAGQNTQYFGPGTRLTVL.

The V call is TRBV7-9, the J call TRBJ1-2; no clear D gene. The CDR3 consists of 13 residues. The ends were cut back, 1 base at V and 6 bases at J, with 9 bases in the middle. CDR1 and CDR2 (germline): SEHNR, FQNEAQ (reference sequence). The CDR3 nucleotides are TGTGCCAGCAGCTTAGGCATTGGTGATGGCTACACCTTC. As protein: CASSLGIGDGYTF.

This chain links TRBV24-1 with TRBJ2-3; possibly TRBD1 for D (7 bases). This CDR3 has 14 amino acids. V gave up 4 bases and J gave up 6 bases, with 13 bases separating them. Germline-derived CDR1 and CDR2 are KGHDR and SFDVKD. Here the CDR3 reads CATSDHRGLDTQYF. The CDR3 DNA reads as TGTGCCACCAGTGACCACAGGGGACTGGATACGCAGTATTTT.

The chain couples TRBV3-1 (or the pseudogene TRBV3-2) to TRBJ2-5; D may be TRBD2 (6 bases). The V end was cut by 2 bases, the J end by 4 bases, with 11 bases between. CDR3 size: 14 residues. Per the germline V gene, CDR1 is LGHDT and CDR2 is YNNKEL (reference sequence). The CDR3 protein is CASSQIRGRETQYF. CDR3 coding DNA: TGTGCCAGCAGCCAAATCCGGGGGAGAGAGACCCAGTACTTC.

The J gene is TRBJ2-3, the V gene TRBV29-1; D is unclear. This CDR3 is 11 amino acids long. Germline V gene lookup returns CDR1 SQVTM and CDR2 ANQGSEA. Trimming took 8 bases from V and 5 from J, leaving 11 bases between them. The CDR3 nucleotides read TGCAGCTCGATTTGGGGAGATACGCAGTATTTT. Translating gives CSSIWGDTQYF.

V is TRBV7-9 and J is TRBJ2-7; 11 bases line up with TRBD2. Germline V gene lookup returns CDR1 SEHNR and CDR2 FQNEAQ (reference sequence). Germline trimming cut 4 bases from V and 3 bases from J; bases unmatched to any gene: 2. CDR3 size: 14 residues. The CDR3 nucleotides read TGTGCCAGCAGCTCAACTAGCGGGGGCTACGAGCAGTACTTC. Translating it yields CASSSTSGGYEQYF.

The V call is TRBV19, the J call TRBJ1-2; D might be TRBD1 (5 bases). Trimming stripped 5 bases from V and 7 bases from J, with 14 bases between. Germline V lookup: CDR1 LNHDA, CDR2 SQIVND (reference sequence). This CDR3 comprises 13 residues. The CDR3 reads CASSFYLGGGYTF. The CDR3 nucleotides are TGTGCCAGTAGTTTCTACCTTGGGGGTGGCTACACCTTC.

The gene calls are TRBV6-5 and TRBJ1-5, with TRBD1 identical over 9 bases. The J segment lost 2 bases and the V segment lost 4 bases, leaving 6 bases of the junction unmatched. The CDR3 totals 16 residues. CDR1 and CDR2 from the germline V gene are MNHEY and SVGAGI. Here the CDR3 reads CASSSQGARGNQPQHF. Written as DNA, the CDR3 is TGTGCCAGCAGTTCACAGGGGGCAAGGGGCAATCAGCCCCAGCATTTT.

This rearrangement joins TRBV24-1 to TRBJ2-3, with 8 bases matching TRBD2. V lost 4 bases to trimming and J lost 4 bases; unmatched junction nucleotides: 3. The CDR3 loop spans 14 amino acids. Germline CDR1 KGHDR, CDR2 SFDVKD. CDR3 nucleotide sequence: TGTGCCACCAGTGAGACGGGGGGGCCAGATACGCAGTATTTT. Protein sequence: CATSETGGPDTQYF.

This sequence joins TRBV20-1 and TRBJ2-7; no clear D gene. Germline-derived CDR1 and CDR2 are DFQATT and SNEGSKA (reference sequence). Trimming pared 5 bases from V and 4 bases from J, leaving 9 bases between. This CDR3 has 11 amino acids. The CDR3 DNA reads as TGCAGTGCTGCCCCTTCTTACGAGCAGTACTTC. Its translation: CSAAPSYEQYF.

The CDR3 loop reads CASSPGVTSSYNEQFF. The CDR3 nucleotides are TGTGCCAGCAGCCCAGGGGTGACGAGCTCCTACAATGAGCAGTTCTTC. This rearrangement joins TRBV11-3 to TRBJ2-1, with a tentative D call TRBD1 (6 bases). Between the trimmed V and J ends, which lost 5 bases and 0 bases, there was a span of 14 bases. This CDR3 region has 16 residues. Germline assignment: CDR1 SGHNT and CDR2 YENEEA.

This clone has more than one count but fewer than ten. This chain joins TRBV28 and TRBJ2-5; maybe TRBD2 (6 bases). The germline V and J ends were trimmed by 8 bases and 4 bases, with 14 bases remaining between them. CDR3 size: 13 residues. CDR1 and CDR2 (germline): MDHEN, SYDVKM. CDR3 in DNA: TGTGCCAGCCGACCGGCGGGACGAGAGACCCAGTACTTC. Translated: CASRPAGRETQYF.

The V call is TRBV24-1, the J call TRBJ1-5, with 7 bases that match TRBD1. There are 20 residues in the CDR3. Germline values: CDR1 KGHDR, CDR2 SFDVKD. V lost 3 bases and J lost 0; bases outside the gene matches: 16. The CDR3 nucleotides are TGTGCCACCAGTGATAATCAACGACAGGGCATCTACAATAGCAATCAGCCCCAGCATTTT. This translates into CATSDNQRQGIYNSNQPQHF.

V and J are TRBV6-5 and TRBJ1-1; TRBD1 matches at 11 bases. Germline V gene sequence: CDR1 MNHEY, CDR2 SVGAGI. The CDR3 is 14 residues long. The trim removed 6 bases at V and 5 bases at J, leaving 5 bases unmatched. As DNA, the CDR3 is TGTGCCAGCAGCTGGGACAGGGGGTTGACTGAAGCTTTCTTT. Translation: CASSWDRGLTEAFF.

This clone has more than one count but fewer than ten. This chain connects TRBV3-1 (or the pseudogene TRBV3-2) to TRBJ1-1; a weak D match, TRBD1 (6 bases). The CDR3 length is 16 residues. CDR1 and CDR2 (germline): LGHDT, YNNKEL (reference sequence). Trimming pared 4 bases from V and 1 base from J, leaving 16 bases between. CDR3 protein: CASSPKDRGQNTEAFF. The CDR3 DNA reads as TGTGCCAGCAGCCCAAAGGATCGGGGGCAGAACACTGAAGCTTTCTTT.

This sequence joins TRBV2 and TRBJ1-5; 8 bases agree with TRBD1. The CDR3 extends over 13 amino acids. The germline V gene encodes CDR1 SNHLY and CDR2 FYNNEI. The trim removed 8 bases at V and 7 bases at J, leaving 7 bases unmatched. The CDR3 loop is CASHDRGRQPQHF. The CDR3 nucleotides read TGTGCCAGCCATGACAGGGGCCGGCAGCCCCAGCATTTT.

The chain carries TRBV19 and TRBJ2-1; tentatively, D is TRBD1 (6 bases). Germline-derived CDR1 and CDR2 are LNHDA and SQIVND (reference sequence). Trimming removed 4 bases from V and 0 bases from J, with 10 bases in between. This CDR3 contains 15 residues. The CDR3 protein is CASSRGQISYNEQFF. The CDR3 region has the DNA TGTGCCAGTAGTAGGGGGCAGATCTCCTACAATGAGCAGTTCTTC.